The present T cell receptor beta chain was sequenced within a study of CD8+ T cells in alopecia areata. Study conclusions and caveats: Resident alphabeta T-cell populations of normal skin are likewise subject to sequencing in scalp samples.

Only a few counts were recorded for this clone. The antigen is not known. Lesional scalp punch biopsies and peripheral blood came from alopecia areata patients. TCR sequencing used cDNA made by reverse transcription of extracted RNA. Clones were read by immunoSEQ multiplex PCR, and TCRdb kept only the in-frame ones, dropping some. The sample gives approximately 130,000 clones, 45% to 50% of which show up once; roughly 10% is in the top ten. This CDR3 is built from 11 residues. V lost 3 bases and J lost 5, with 7 bases in between. Germline V CDR1 and CDR2: DFQATT, SNEGSKA (reference sequence). The sequence was collected from a human donor with alopecia areata. The chain links TRBV20-1 to TRBJ2-5; D not resolved. The sample consisted of NKG2D-low CD8+ T cells sorted from blood. The CDR3 region has the DNA TGCAGTGCTAGCGGGCTGGAGACCCAGTACTTC. This encodes CSASGLETQYF.